Following are 11 T cell receptor beta chains from one sample sequenced in a study of cytomegalovirus exposure and HLA in healthy donors. The PCR ran on 60 Vbeta and 13 Jbeta primers. The data were produced by immunoSEQ multiplex PCR, yet TCRdb's version contains in-frame clones alone and is incomplete. The table lists some 180,000 clones, roughly 87% of them singletons. Sequencing was performed on PBMCs. The receptors were gathered from a girl under three years old in good health and CMV-seronegative.

The CDR3 nucleotides read TGCGCCAGCAGCCAAGAGACAGCCAGCGGGAGATCCGAGCAGTACTTC. Translation gives CASSQETASGRSEQYF. The chain links TRBV4-3 to TRBJ2-7, with 8 nucleotides matching TRBD2. The CDR3 is 16 amino acids. V trimming: 0 bases; J trimming: 6 bases; junction bases outside the gene matches: 10. Germline-derived CDR1 and CDR2 are LGHNA and YSLEER.

The rearrangement joins TRBV14 to TRBJ2-5; TRBD2 is a possible D gene (7 bases). The CDR3 loop spans 16 amino acids. Trimming took off 0 bases at V and 1 base at J, with 12 bases between the two ends. CDR1 and CDR2 (germline): SGHDN, FVKESK. Here the CDR3 DNA reads TGTGCCAGCAGCCAAGATGGGGGGGCCGGCCAAGAGACCCAGTACTTC. Its protein product is CASSQDGGAGQETQYF.

The rearrangement joins TRBV5-4 to TRBJ2-2; D uncertain. The CDR3 consists of 12 residues. Trimming cost V 4 bases and J 6 bases, with 7 bases left between them. The germline gives CDR1 SGHNT, CDR2 YYREEE (reference sequence). DNA for the CDR3: TGTGCCAGCAGCCTTAGATCCGGGGAGCTGTTTTTT. It is translated as CASSLRSGELFF.

The chain has TRBV18 and TRBJ1-6; 9 positions agree with TRBD1. V lost 4 bases, J lost 7 bases, and 8 bases stayed unmatched. Looked up from germline, CDR1 is KGHSH and CDR2 is LQKENI. The CDR3 spans 16 residues. The CDR3 DNA follows: TGTGCCAGCTCACTTTGGACAGGGGAAGGGAATTCACCCCTCCACTTT. This encodes CASSLWTGEGNSPLHF.

V usage is TRBV7-9 and J usage is TRBJ2-3; the D gene is possibly TRBD1 (6 bases). The CDR3 extends over 14 amino acids. The germline V gene has CDR1 SEHNR and CDR2 FQNEAQ (reference sequence). Trimming took off 5 bases at V and 1 base at J, with 10 bases between the two ends. CDR3 sequence reads: CASSRRQGTDTQYF. In nucleotides, the CDR3 is TGTGCCAGCAGCCGCAGACAGGGCACAGATACGCAGTATTTT.

The chain combines TRBV4-3 with TRBJ2-2; 10 bases are a match to TRBD2. After removal of 4 bases from V and 6 bases from J, the junction contained 8 bases not matched to a gene. This CDR3 has 16 residues. Germline V gene lookup returns CDR1 LGHNA and CDR2 YSLEER. For the CDR3, the DNA is TGCGCCAGCAGCCTTGCTAGCGGGAGTGTCTCCGGGGAGCTGTTTTTT. It codes for CASSLASGSVSGELFF.

The chain employs TRBV6-5 and TRBJ1-1, with 8 bases that match TRBD1. This CDR3 spans 16 amino acids. V lost 2 bases and J lost 1; bases outside the gene matches: 6. Looked up from germline, CDR1 is MNHEY and CDR2 is SVGAGI. For the CDR3, the DNA is TGTGCCAGCAGTTACATCCGTGGGACAGGGAACACTGAAGCTTTCTTT. Translation gives CASSYIRGTGNTEAFF.

As regards this clone: A read error may produce the germline difference seen at one junction end. This chain uses TRBV7-9 with TRBJ1-1, with TRBD1 as a possible D gene (6 bases). Germline CDR1 SEHNR, CDR2 FQNEAQ (reference sequence). This CDR3 comprises 17 residues. CDR3 coding DNA: TGTTCCAGCAGCTTCTCCTGGACAGCTCATACGAACACTGAAGCTTTCTTT. It translates to CSSSFSWTAHTNTEAFF.

In its sample, this clone was seen a few times. The chain has TRBV30 and TRBJ2-7; TRBD2 might be the D (7 bases). Germline V gene sequence: CDR1 GTSNPN, CDR2 SVGIG (reference sequence). The CDR3 is 13 amino acids. V lost 4 bases, J lost 2 bases, and 12 bases lay in between. The CDR3 loop reads CAWMAGAPYEQYF. In DNA form, the CDR3 reads TGTGCCTGGATGGCGGGGGCCCCCTACGAGCAGTACTTC.

The rearrangement links TRBV7-3 to TRBJ2-5; D not certain. The CDR3 sequence is 13 residues long. Germline loops: CDR1 SGHTA, CDR2 FQGTGA. Trimming shortened V by 4 bases and J by 0 bases, and 6 bases separated the two germline ends. The CDR3 here is CASSSRYQETQYF. CDR3 in DNA: TGTGCCAGCAGCTCCCGGTACCAAGAGACCCAGTACTTC.

The chain employs TRBV29-1 and TRBJ1-3; D is possibly TRBD1 (5 bases). Germline CDR1 is SQVTM and CDR2 is ANQGSEA. V was shortened by 3 bases and J by 2 bases, with 11 bases between the two germline ends. This CDR3 is 14 amino acids long. The CDR3 DNA reads TGCAGCGTTGACCCCTGGGGCACTGGAAACACCATATATTTT. Residues: CSVDPWGTGNTIYF.